This T cell receptor (beta chain) was observed in a study of early T cells in non-severe SARS-CoV-2 infection. Study-level background: The input, bulk RNA from unsorted whole blood, was sequenced, and chains were unpaired. Broader study findings: VDJdb-based matching was biased toward anti-spike CD8 responses and missed private and CD4 specificities.

This clonotype was seen at least ten times. Its antigen is not identified. Unique molecular identifiers tagged individual cDNA molecules. TCRdb redid the calling of the 5' RACE reads with MiXCR, one entry per CDR3 protein. The table shows 40,000 to 45,000 distinct CDR3 sequences, with over 4% occurring only once. Trimming removed 1 base at V and 12 bases at J, with 13 bases between. The CDR3 loop spans 12 amino acids. Germline V gene sequence: CDR1 SGHNT, CDR2 YYREEE (reference sequence). The source is an adult who was a healthcare worker with PCR-confirmed SARS-CoV-2 infection or an uninfected control (not recorded which). The specimen was whole blood. V and J are TRBV5-4 and TRBJ1-2; tentative D call: TRBD1 (5 bases). The CDR3 spells CASSLRSMDNTF. The CDR3 nucleotides read TGTGCCAGCAGCTTGAGGAGTATGGACAACACCTTC.